Listed here are 2 T cell receptor beta chains from one sample, sequenced in a study of follicular helper T cells after annual influenza vaccination. Generated by immunoSEQ multiplex PCR, the TCRdb table keeps only in-frame clones and is missing some. The sample has around 10,000 clones, less than 80% seen once. The sequencing here drew on CXCR5- memory CD4+ T cells sorted from blood, taken 6 weeks after influenza vaccination. These receptors were collected from an adult who received the influenza vaccine.

This chain links TRBV6-5 with TRBJ2-7, with 7 nucleotides matching TRBD1. The CDR3 is 13 amino acids. J was trimmed by 6 bases and V by 5 bases; bases with no gene match: 7. Germline CDR1 is MNHEY and CDR2 is SVGAGI. CDR3 sequence (DNA): TGTGCCAGCAGTGACTACAGGGGATTCGAGCAGTACTTC. Amino acids: CASSDYRGFEQYF.

The CDR3 sequence: CASSPPGPHEQFF. The CDR3 nucleotides read TGTGCCAGCAGTCCCCCTGGACCGCATGAGCAGTTCTTC. V and J are TRBV7-6 and TRBJ2-1; D gene unclear. The CDR3 has 13 amino acids. V gave up 6 bases and J gave up 8 bases, with 14 bases separating them. Germline-derived CDR1 and CDR2 are SGHVS and FNYEAQ.